This TCR beta chain derives from a study of blood T cell repertoires in COVID-19 (dated by TCRdb to the early 2020s). Study-wide context: Samples covering the acute and convalescent phases of COVID-19 were provided by collaborators in the United States, Italy and Spain. The repertoires were released in a freely available public database meant as a resource for research on the immune response to SARS-CoV-2. The samples were drawn from two sources: the first 160 participants of the ongoing ImmuneRACE study, and fewer than 1,500 subjects contributed by 6 global collaborators. Where available, HLA class I and class II types were taken from metadata supplied by the sample provider and were not determined by assay-based typing. The prospective study material was composed of cDNA or gDNA derived from T cells, B-cell-depleted T cells, or PBMCs. Subjects who had been exposed to COVID-19, were actively infected with it, or had recovered from it provided the deeply sampled blood TCRbeta repertoires that made up the dataset. Sample metadata almost always included a de-identified subject ID, COVID-19 status, age in years and sex. The study at large found these results: The quantity of clinical and demographic metadata differed by source and by participant and was supplied without curation.

The CDR3 sequence holds 13 residues, the cysteine and phenylalanine included. The only DNA kept is the CDR3, 39 bases in frame from the first base. V has 4 bases trimmed and J has 8 bases trimmed; junction bases matching no gene number 2. Looking up the germline V gene (reference sequence) yields CDR1 LGHDT and CDR2 YNNKEL. Samples from volunteer blood donors who had recovered from COVID-19 were contributed by a second Seattle source. Collaborating institutions collected whole blood in K2EDTA tubes following their own protocols. Collaborator samples were shipped for TCRbeta analysis as frozen whole blood, isolated PBMCs, or DNA extracted from either sample type. TCRbeta CDR3 regions were amplified from genomic DNA using the immunoSEQ Assay, a bias-controlled multiplex PCR. As for how the authors treated the data: Nucleated cell counts per sample were estimated from amplification of reference gene primers within the assay. To quantify the absolute abundance of each unique TCRbeta CDR3 rearrangement, sequence reads were collapsed and filtered. For each sample, productive Simpson clonality was calculated by taking the square root of Simpson's diversity index across productive rearrangements. TCRdb's version of the immuneACCESS table is confined to in-frame rearrangements and falls short of the full clone set. An unresolved V gene accounts for under half of the shortfall where checked; the remainder is of unknown origin. For V, J and clone size, that table is used; D and trimming come from the DNA. The sample data list roughly 240,000 clones, and around nine tenths of these were observed just once. The biggest ten clones account for 1.5% to 2% of the sample.

In regard to this clone: Its antigen specificity is not known. No base quality information exists; no much larger clone differs at one position.

The chain uses TRBV3-1 (or the pseudogene TRBV3-2) and TRBJ1-4, with 9 central nucleotides matching TRBD1. The origin of this receptor is a woman aged 55-69 years who had recovered from COVID-19. Sequencing was carried out using peripheral blood. In nucleotide form, the sequence is TGTGCCAGCAGCCTACAGGGGGCGGAAAAACTGTTTTTT. Protein translation: CASSLQGAEKLFF.